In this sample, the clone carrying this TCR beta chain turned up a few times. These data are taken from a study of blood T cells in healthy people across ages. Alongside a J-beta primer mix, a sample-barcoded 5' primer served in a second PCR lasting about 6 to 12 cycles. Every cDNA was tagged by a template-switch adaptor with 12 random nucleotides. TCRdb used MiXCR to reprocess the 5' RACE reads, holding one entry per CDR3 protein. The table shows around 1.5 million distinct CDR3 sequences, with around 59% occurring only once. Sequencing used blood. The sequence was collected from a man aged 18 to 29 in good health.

The CDR3 spells CASSSGDYFNEQFF. CDR3 sequence (DNA): TGTGCCAGCAGTTCAGGGGACTACTTCAATGAGCAGTTCTTC. The rearrangement joins TRBV7-9 to TRBJ2-1; D possibly corresponds to TRBD2 (7 bases). CDR1 is SEHNR and CDR2 is FQNEAQ in the germline V gene (reference sequence). CDR3 length: 14 amino acids. The ends were cut back, 6 bases at V and 6 bases at J, with 15 bases in the middle.